This TCR beta chain comes out of a study of blood T cell repertoires in COVID-19. Study summary: Samples representing acute and convalescent COVID-19 were sourced from the United States, Italy and Spain. T cells, B-cell-depleted T cells, or PBMCs supplied cDNA or gDNA.

Per the original data handling: Using reference gene primer amplification, nucleated cell counts were estimated. Sequenced by immunoSEQ multiplex PCR; TCRdb stores in-frame clones only, minus some. V and J calls and clone size are those listed in that table; D and trimming were worked out from the DNA. The sample contains roughly 250,000 clones, roughly 82% of which appear only once. The CDR3 totals 17 residues. The germline V gene encodes CDR1 SGHTA and CDR2 FQGNSA. With 4 bases removed from V and 0 bases from J, the gap between germline ends came to 17 bases. The sequence was obtained from a woman older than 75 with active or convalescent COVID-19. The chain has TRBV7-2 and TRBJ2-3; D is perhaps TRBD2 (6 bases). What was sequenced was peripheral blood. The CDR3 bases are TGTGCCAGCAGCTCCCGGGGTCGGGGGTCTAGCACAGATACGCAGTATTTT. This gives the protein CASSSRGRGSSTDTQYF.